The T cell receptor beta chain described here comes from a study of cytomegalovirus exposure and HLA in healthy donors. General study findings and limits: The majority of CMV-associated TCR beta chains were reported as apparently HLA-restricted in a later analysis. With DRB1 most and HLA-C fewest, TCR association rates differed between HLA loci in a later analysis. A later analysis linked roughly 17,000 TCR beta sequences to HLA alleles at 0.05 false discovery rate. Later work showed greater clonal expansion in HLA-associated TCR beta chains than in equally common others.

The CDR3 covers 17 residues. The V gene's germline CDR1 is SGHKS and CDR2 YYEKEE (reference sequence). Trimming stripped 0 bases from V and 0 bases from J, with 13 bases between. PCR was performed using 60 Vbeta and 13 Jbeta primers. The repertoire was sequenced with immunoSEQ multiplex PCR; TCRdb's copy has only in-frame clones and lacks some. Altogether 150,000 or so clones are present, approximately 74% being singletons, with the ten largest covering 7.3%. As for this clone: The antigen is undetermined.

The sequenced sample consisted of PBMCs. This TCR came from a male donor in good health and CMV-seronegative. J is TRBJ1-5 and V is TRBV5-5, with a possible D match to TRBD1 (6 bases). CDR3: CASSLVRHRDSNQPQHF. CDR3 bases: TGTGCCAGCAGCTTGGTTCGGCACAGGGATAGCAATCAGCCCCAGCATTTT.